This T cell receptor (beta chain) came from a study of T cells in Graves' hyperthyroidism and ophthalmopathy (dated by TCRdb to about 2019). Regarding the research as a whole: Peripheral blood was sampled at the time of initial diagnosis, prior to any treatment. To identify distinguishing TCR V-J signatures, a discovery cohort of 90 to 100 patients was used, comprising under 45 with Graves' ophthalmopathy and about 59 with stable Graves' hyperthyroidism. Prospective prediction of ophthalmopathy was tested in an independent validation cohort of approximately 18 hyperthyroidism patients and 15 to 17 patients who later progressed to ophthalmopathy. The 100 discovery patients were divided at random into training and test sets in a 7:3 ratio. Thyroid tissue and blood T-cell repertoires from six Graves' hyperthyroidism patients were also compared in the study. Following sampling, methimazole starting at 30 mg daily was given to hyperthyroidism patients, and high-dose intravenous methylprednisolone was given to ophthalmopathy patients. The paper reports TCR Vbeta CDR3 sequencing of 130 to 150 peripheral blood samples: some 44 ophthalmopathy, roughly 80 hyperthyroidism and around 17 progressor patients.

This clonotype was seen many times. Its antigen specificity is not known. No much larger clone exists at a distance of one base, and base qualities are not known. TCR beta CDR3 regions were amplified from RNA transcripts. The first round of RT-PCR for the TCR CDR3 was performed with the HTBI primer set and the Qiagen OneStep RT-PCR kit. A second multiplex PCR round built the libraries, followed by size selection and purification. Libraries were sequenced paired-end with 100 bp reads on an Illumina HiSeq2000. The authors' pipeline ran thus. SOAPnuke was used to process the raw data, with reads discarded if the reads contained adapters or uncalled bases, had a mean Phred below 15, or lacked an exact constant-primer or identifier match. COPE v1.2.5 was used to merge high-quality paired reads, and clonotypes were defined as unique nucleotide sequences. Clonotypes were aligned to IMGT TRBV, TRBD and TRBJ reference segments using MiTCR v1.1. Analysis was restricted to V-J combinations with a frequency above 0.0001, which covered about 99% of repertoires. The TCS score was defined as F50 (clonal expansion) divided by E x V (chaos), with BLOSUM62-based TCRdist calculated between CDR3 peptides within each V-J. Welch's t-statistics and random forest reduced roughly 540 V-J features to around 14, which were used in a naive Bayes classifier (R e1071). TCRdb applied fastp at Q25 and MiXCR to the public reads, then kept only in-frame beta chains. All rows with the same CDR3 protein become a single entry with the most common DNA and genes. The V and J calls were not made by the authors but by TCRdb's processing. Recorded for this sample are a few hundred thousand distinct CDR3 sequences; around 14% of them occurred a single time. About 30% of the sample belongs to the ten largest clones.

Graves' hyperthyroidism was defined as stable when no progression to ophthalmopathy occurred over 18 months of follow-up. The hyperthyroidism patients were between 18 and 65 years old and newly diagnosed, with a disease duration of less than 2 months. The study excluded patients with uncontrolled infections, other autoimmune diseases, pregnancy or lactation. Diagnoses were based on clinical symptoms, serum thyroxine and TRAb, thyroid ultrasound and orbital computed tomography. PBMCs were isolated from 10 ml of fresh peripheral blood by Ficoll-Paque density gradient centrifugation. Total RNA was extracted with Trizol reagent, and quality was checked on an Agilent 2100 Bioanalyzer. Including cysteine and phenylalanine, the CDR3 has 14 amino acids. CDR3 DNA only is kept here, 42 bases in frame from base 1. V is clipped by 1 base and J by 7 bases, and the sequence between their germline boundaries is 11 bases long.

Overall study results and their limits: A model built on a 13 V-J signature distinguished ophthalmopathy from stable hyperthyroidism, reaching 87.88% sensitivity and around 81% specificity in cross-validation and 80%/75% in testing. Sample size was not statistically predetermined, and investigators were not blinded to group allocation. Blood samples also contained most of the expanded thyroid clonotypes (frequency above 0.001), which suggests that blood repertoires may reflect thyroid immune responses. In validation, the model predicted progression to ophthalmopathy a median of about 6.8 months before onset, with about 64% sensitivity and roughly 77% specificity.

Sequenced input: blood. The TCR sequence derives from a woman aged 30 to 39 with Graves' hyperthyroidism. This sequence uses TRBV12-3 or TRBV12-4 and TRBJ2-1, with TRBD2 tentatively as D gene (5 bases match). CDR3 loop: CASSLVARVNEQFF. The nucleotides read TGTGCCAGCAGTTTAGTTGCGCGGGTTAATGAGCAGTTCTTC.